The subject of this entry is one TCR beta chain. This sample was taken from a study of blood T cell repertoires in COVID-19. Overall study context: Researchers got acute and convalescent COVID-19 samples from the United States, Italy and Spain.

Enrollees, roughly 18 to 95 years old, lived in approximately 25 US areas. As processed by the authors: Scientists estimated how many nucleated cells there were by amplifying reference gene primers. Sequencing was performed with immunoSEQ multiplex PCR; in TCRdb, only in-frame clones are kept and a portion is missing. The D gene and trimming were derived from the DNA, and the V and J assignments and clone size from that table. Here the sample spans 260,000 or so clones, 83% being singletons. The sequencing sample was made of PBMCs or T cells enriched from blood (not recorded which). The source of this sequence is a woman aged 40 to 50 who had been exposed to COVID-19.

The CDR3 spells CASSLGATTEAFF. For the CDR3, the DNA is TGTGCCAGCAGCTTGGGAGCTACCACTGAAGCTTTCTTT. V gene TRBV5-4 combines with J gene TRBJ1-1, with D unclear. The germline V gene encodes CDR1 SGHNT and CDR2 YYREEE (reference sequence). There are 13 residues in the CDR3. V gave up 0 bases and J gave up 4 bases, with 7 bases separating them.